These 16 T cell receptor beta chains were all obtained from the same sample, sequenced in a study of technical replicates of blood from a few donors. Profiling relied on immunoSEQ multiplex PCR, and the TCRdb table lists in-frame clones only, not all of them. This sample has under 95,000 clones; about 95% occur once, and the top ten carry less than 0.3%. The sequenced material came from T cells isolated from PBMCs. These receptor sequences come from a human donor in good health.

This clone appeared a single time. The chain links TRBV30 to TRBJ1-1; a possible D gene is TRBD1 (5 bases). The CDR3 totals 11 residues. Germline V gives CDR1 GTSNPN, CDR2 SVGIG (reference sequence). The CDR3 spells CAIRGGTEAFF. The CDR3 bases are TGTGCTATACGGGGGGGGACTGAAGCTTTCTTT. Filled out from reference TRBV30 and TRBJ1-1, the complete variable domain reads SQTIHQWPATLVQPVGSPLSLECTVEGTSNPNLYWYRQAAGRGLQLLFYSVGIGQISSEVPQNLSASRPQDRQFILSSKKLLLSDSGFYLCAIRGGTEAFFGQGTRLTVV.

The chain carries TRBV6-1 and TRBJ1-3; D unresolved. The CDR3 length is 15 residues. The germline V and J ends were trimmed by 5 bases and 0 bases, with 11 bases remaining between them. Germline loops: CDR1 MNHNS, CDR2 SASEGT. The CDR3 sequence is CASSPSLSSGNTIYF. DNA for the CDR3: TGTGCCAGCAGTCCTTCGCTAAGCTCTGGAAACACCATATATTTT.

The chain couples TRBV19 to TRBJ1-5; D unresolved. The CDR3 sequence is 16 residues long. CDR1 is LNHDA, CDR2 SQIVND, per germline (reference sequence). Deletions cut 1 base from V and 3 bases from J, with 13 bases between. This chain's CDR3 is CASSIAKGGINQPQHF. The CDR3 DNA sequence: TGTGCCAGTAGTATAGCGAAAGGCGGCATCAATCAGCCCCAGCATTTT. Complete variable domain (other parts from reference TRBV19 and TRBJ1-5): DGGITQSPKYLFRKEGQNVTLSCEQNLNHDAMYWYRQDPGQGLRLIYYSQIVNDFQKGDIAEGYSVSREKKESFPLTVTSAQKNPTAFYLCASSIAKGGINQPQHFGDGTRLSIL.

The V call is TRBV29-1, the J call TRBJ2-1, with a weak D call TRBD2 (6 bases). The CDR3 totals 12 residues. Germline CDR1 SQVTM, CDR2 ANQGSEA. The V end lost 8 bases, the J end lost 6 bases, and 14 bases lay between the germline ends. The CDR3 here is CSLLVGGNEQFF. The CDR3 DNA is TGCAGCCTCCTGGTGGGGGGCAATGAGCAGTTCTTC.

The chain carries TRBV7-8 and TRBJ2-2, with a weak D call TRBD1 (6 bases). The V gene lost 5 bases and the J gene lost 5 bases, with 9 bases spanning the gap. The CDR3 is 13 residues long. Germline-derived CDR1 and CDR2 are SGHVS and FQNEAQ. The CDR3 loop reads CASSPGTTGELFF. The CDR3 DNA follows: TGTGCCAGCAGCCCGGGGACAACCGGGGAGCTGTTTTTT.

The chain couples TRBV9 to TRBJ2-3; D is possibly TRBD1 (6 bases). V dropped 0 bases and J dropped 0 bases, with 14 bases sitting between them. CDR1 and CDR2 (germline): SGDLS, YYNGEE. The CDR3 contains 17 residues. CDR3 DNA sequence: TGTGCCAGCAGCGTAGGTGGGGGCCACCGGAGCACAGATACGCAGTATTTT. It encodes CASSVGGGHRSTDTQYF.

The chain employs TRBV2 and TRBJ2-1, with 7 bases that match TRBD1. The germline V gene has CDR1 SNHLY and CDR2 FYNNEI. Trimming took 8 bases from V and 2 from J; bases not matched to a gene: 6. The CDR3 loop spans 14 amino acids. CDR3 bases: TGTGCCAGCCTCACAGGGGACACCTACAATGAGCAGTTCTTC. Its translation: CASLTGDTYNEQFF.

The rearrangement links TRBV5-1 to TRBJ1-2; 8 nucleotides align to TRBD1. The CDR3 length is 15 residues. Trimming cost V 5 bases and J 6 bases; bases outside gene matches: 12. Germline CDR1 is SGHRS and CDR2 is YFSETQ. CDR3 loop: CASSDIRDRIDGYTF. The DNA for the CDR3 is TGCGCCAGCAGTGATATCCGGGACAGGATCGATGGCTACACCTTC.

The chain couples TRBV9 to TRBJ2-1; 11 nucleotides agree with TRBD2. Germline-derived CDR1 and CDR2 are SGDLS and YYNGEE. The V and J ends lost 1 base and 6 bases, in that order; junction bases with no gene match: 3. The CDR3 consists of 15 residues. CDR3 DNA: TGTGCCAGCAGCGTAACTAGCGGGAGATCCAATGAGCAGTTCTTC. Its protein product is CASSVTSGRSNEQFF.

The chain employs TRBV5-1 and TRBJ2-6, with D perhaps matching TRBD1 (5 bases). Deletions cut 0 bases from V and 3 bases from J, with 10 bases between. Germline values: CDR1 SGHRS, CDR2 YFSETQ. The CDR3 totals 16 residues. Here the CDR3 reads CASSLERGGGANVLTF. DNA of the CDR3: TGCGCCAGCAGCTTGGAAAGGGGCGGTGGGGCCAACGTCCTGACTTTC.

This clone has a single count. The rearrangement links TRBV2 to TRBJ1-5; D is unresolved. The CDR3 covers 13 residues. Trimming removed 4 bases at V and 1 base at J, with 5 bases between. The germline CDR1 and CDR2 sequences are SNHLY and FYNNEI. CDR3 loop: CASSVISNQPQHF. Here the CDR3 DNA reads TGTGCCAGCAGTGTAATAAGCAATCAGCCCCAGCATTTT.

The J gene is TRBJ1-5, the V gene TRBV5-8; no definite D call. Germline V gene data show CDR1 as SGHTS and CDR2 as YDEGEE. The CDR3 runs to 14 residues. Trimming took 4 bases from V and 3 from J, leaving 11 bases between them. CDR3 coding DNA: TGTGCCAGCAGCATAGAACCCGACAATCAGCCCCAGCATTTT. Translation gives CASSIEPDNQPQHF.

The V gene is TRBV7-8, the J gene TRBJ2-7, with 13 bases identical to TRBD2. This CDR3 has 18 amino acids. Trimming removed 5 bases from V and 5 bases from J; junction bases left unmatched: 15. Germline assignment: CDR1 SGHVS and CDR2 FQNEAQ. The CDR3 DNA sequence: TGTGCCAGCAGCCCCAAGGCGTTCTTGACTAGCGGGAGGAACGAGCAGTACTTC. Translating gives CASSPKAFLTSGRNEQYF.

The V call is TRBV28, the J call TRBJ1-5; no clear D. CDR3 size: 12 residues. Trimming removed 2 bases at V and 9 bases at J, with 8 bases between. Germline V gives CDR1 MDHEN, CDR2 SYDVKM. CDR3 bases: TGTGCCAGCAGTTTAGAGTATCCGCCCCAGCATTTT. Amino acids: CASSLEYPPQHF. The full variable domain, rest sourced from reference TRBV28 and TRBJ1-5, is DVKVTQSSRYLVKRTGEKVFLECVQDMDHENMFWYRQDPGLGLRLIYFSYDVKMKEKGDIPEGYSVSREKKERFSLILESASTNQTSMYLCASSLEYPPQHFGDGTRLSIL.

J is TRBJ1-2 and V is TRBV5-4; a weak D match, TRBD1 (6 bases). The CDR3 length is 14 residues. Deletions cut 4 bases from V and 8 bases from J, with 18 bases between. Germline CDR1 reads SGHNT; CDR2 reads YYREEE (reference sequence). The CDR3 bases are TGTGCCAGCAGCGGAAGGACAGCGGGGAACGGCTACACCTTC. It codes for CASSGRTAGNGYTF.

This chain connects TRBV28 to TRBJ1-2; D is unclear. The V gene's germline CDR1 is MDHEN and CDR2 SYDVKM. The CDR3 extends over 14 amino acids. Trimming took off 5 bases at V and 2 bases at J, with 12 bases between the two ends. The CDR3: CASSPGGPNYGYTF. The CDR3 DNA is TGTGCCAGCAGTCCGGGAGGGCCAAACTATGGCTACACCTTC.